The sequence of this T cell receptor beta chain was determined in a study of blood T cell repertoires in COVID-19. For the study at large: T cells, B-cell-depleted T cells, or PBMCs provided the cDNA or gDNA that served as material.

Under the authors' procedure: Amplification of reference gene primers provided the estimated nucleated cell counts. TCRdb keeps only in-frame clones here, not all; method: immunoSEQ multiplex PCR. Clone size and V and J calls were adopted from that table, with D and trimming inferred from the DNA. The sample carries approximately 97,000 clones, about 90% recorded once. V lost 4 bases, J lost 4 bases, and 10 bases stayed unmatched. The CDR3 contains 16 residues. Germline CDR1 LGHDT, CDR2 YNNKEL (reference sequence). The receptor comes from a woman aged 50 to 60 with COVID-19, enrolled during active disease. The V gene is TRBV3-1 (or the pseudogene TRBV3-2), the J gene TRBJ1-1, with 9 bases fitting TRBD1. The sample was peripheral blood. The DNA for the CDR3 is TGTGCCAGCAGCCTTTTAAAGGGACAGGGAACCACTGAAGCTTTCTTT. Translating gives CASSLLKGQGTTEAFF.